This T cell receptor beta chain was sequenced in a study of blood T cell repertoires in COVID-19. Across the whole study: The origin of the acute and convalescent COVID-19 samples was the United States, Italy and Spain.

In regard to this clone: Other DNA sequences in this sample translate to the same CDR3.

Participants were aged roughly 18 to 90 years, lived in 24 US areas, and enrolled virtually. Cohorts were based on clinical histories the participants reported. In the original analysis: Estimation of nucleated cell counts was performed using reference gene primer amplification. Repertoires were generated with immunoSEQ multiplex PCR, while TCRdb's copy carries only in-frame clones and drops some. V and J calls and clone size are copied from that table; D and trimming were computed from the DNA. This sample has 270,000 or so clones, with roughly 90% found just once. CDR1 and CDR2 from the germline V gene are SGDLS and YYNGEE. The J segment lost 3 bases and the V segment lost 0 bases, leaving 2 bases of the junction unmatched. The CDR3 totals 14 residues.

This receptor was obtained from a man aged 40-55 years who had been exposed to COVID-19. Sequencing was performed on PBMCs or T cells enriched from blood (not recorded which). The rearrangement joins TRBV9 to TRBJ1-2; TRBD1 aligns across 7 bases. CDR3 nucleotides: TGTGCCAGCAGCGTAGGCAGGGGGGACTATGGCTACACCTTC. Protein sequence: CASSVGRGDYGYTF. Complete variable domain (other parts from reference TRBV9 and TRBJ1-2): DSGVTQTPKHLITATGQRVTLRCSPRSGDLSVYWYQQSLDQGLQFLIQYYNGEERAKGNILERFSAQQFPDLHSELNLSSLELGDSALYFCASSVGRGDYGYTFGSGTRLTVV.